The sample holds a few counts of the clone carrying this T cell receptor (beta chain). Its cognate antigen is unknown. The data belong to a study of cytomegalovirus exposure and HLA in healthy donors. Whole-study results and caveats: Data from an earlier analysis indicated that most TCR beta V segments were productive either about 90% or about 30% of the time.

The PCR employed 60 Vbeta primers together with 13 Jbeta primers. The protocol was immunoSEQ multiplex PCR, while the TCRdb copy is restricted to in-frame clones and leaves out a portion. The data show hundreds of thousands of clones, with roughly 83% seen just once and about 1.4% held by the top ten. The V end lost 9 bases, the J end lost 0 bases, and 8 bases lay between the germline ends. There are 12 residues in the CDR3. Germline V gene lookup returns CDR1 LNHDA and CDR2 SQIVND (reference sequence). The V call is TRBV19, the J call TRBJ1-1; no firm D call. Sequencing was performed on PBMCs. This TCR was recovered from a girl between 5 and 17 years old in good health and CMV-seronegative. CDR3 bases: TGTGCCAGCTCAGGAATGAACACTGAAGCTTTCTTT. This encodes CASSGMNTEAFF.